The entry below describes one T cell receptor (beta chain). Only in-frame clones appear in the TCRdb table, and some are missing; sequencing was by immunoSEQ multiplex PCR. This table has approximately 94,000 clones, more than 85% appearing once. The data were obtained in a study of control samples from healthy donors and cancer patients. Germline CDR1 reads LGHDT; CDR2 reads YNNKEL (reference sequence). The length of the CDR3 is 11 residues. V lost 8 bases and J lost 10; bases outside the gene matches: 7. Source material: blood. This TCR was recovered from a woman aged 45-65 years in good health. The rearrangement uses TRBV3-1 (or the pseudogene TRBV3-2) and TRBJ2-5; TRBD2 matches at 7 bases. Written as DNA, the CDR3 is TGTGCCAGCCCACAGCGGGGCCACCAGTACTTC. Protein product: CASPQRGHQYF.